This entry concerns a single TCR beta chain. These data come from a study of blood T cell repertoires in COVID-19. Study summary: Italy, Spain and the United States were the sources of the convalescent and acute COVID-19 samples.

While infection was still active, Seattle patients were enrolled and then followed longitudinally. Germline trimming cut 5 bases from V and 7 bases from J; bases unmatched to any gene: 9. The CDR3 totals 15 residues. Germline V lookup: CDR1 SGHNT, CDR2 YENEEA. Under the authors' procedure: Researchers report that nucleated cell counts were estimated from reference gene primer amplification. Some clones are missing from TCRdb's copy, which holds only in-frame ones; the method was immunoSEQ multiplex PCR. The V and J calls and clone size come from that table; D and trimming were worked out from the DNA. Of about 130,000 clones in the sample, around 89% were seen once.

The source material was peripheral blood. The chain joins TRBV11-3 to TRBJ2-2; TRBD1 matches at 8 bases. The receptor was derived from a man aged 55 to 70 with COVID-19, enrolled during active disease. The CDR3 region has the DNA TGTGCCAGCAGCCCACTTGCGGGGACAGGCGGGGAGCTGTTTTTT. It codes for CASSPLAGTGGELFF.